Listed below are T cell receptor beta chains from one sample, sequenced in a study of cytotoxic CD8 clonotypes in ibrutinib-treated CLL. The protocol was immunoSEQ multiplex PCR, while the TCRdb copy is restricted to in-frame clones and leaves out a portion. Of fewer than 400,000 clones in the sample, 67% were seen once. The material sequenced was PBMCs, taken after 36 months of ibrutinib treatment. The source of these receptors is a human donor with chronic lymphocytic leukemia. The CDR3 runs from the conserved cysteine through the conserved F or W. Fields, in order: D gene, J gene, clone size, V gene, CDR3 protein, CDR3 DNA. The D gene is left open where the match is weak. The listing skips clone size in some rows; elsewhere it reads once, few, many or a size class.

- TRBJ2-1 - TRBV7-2 CASRRTVSSYNEQFF TGTGCCAGCCGACGAACGGTGAGCTCCTACAATGAGCAGTTCTTC
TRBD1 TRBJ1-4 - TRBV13 CASSLRPGQGVEKLFF TGTGCCAGCAGCCTTAGGCCGGGACAGGGGGTAGAAAAACTGTTTTTT
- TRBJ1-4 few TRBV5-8 CASSPQDRRKEKLFF TGTGCCAGCAGCCCCCAGGACAGAAGAAAGGAAAAACTGTTTTTT
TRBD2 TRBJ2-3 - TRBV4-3 CASSQDLAGGDTQYF TGCGCCAGCAGCCAAGATTTAGCGGGAGGAGATACGCAGTATTTT
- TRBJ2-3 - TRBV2 CASSAGLLRDTQYF TGTGCCAGCAGTGCCGGACTACTCCGGGATACGCAGTATTTT
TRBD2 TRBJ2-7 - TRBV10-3 CAISDPTSPWGGNEQYF TGTGCCATCAGTGACCCCACATCCCCTTGGGGGGGAAACGAGCAGTACTTC
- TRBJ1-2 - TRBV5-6 CASSLTGWGTGGYTF TGTGCCAGCAGCTTGACAGGGTGGGGGACCGGCGGCTACACCTTC
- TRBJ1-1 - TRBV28 CASSLLWDLGAFF TGTGCCAGCAGTTTATTATGGGATCTTGGAGCTTTCTTT
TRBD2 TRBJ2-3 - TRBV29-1 CSGRLAGEPDTQYF TGCAGCGGAAGACTAGCGGGGGAACCAGATACGCAGTATTTT
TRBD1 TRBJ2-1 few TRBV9 CASSRRQGGEQFF TGTGCCAGCAGCAGACGACAGGGGGGCGAGCAGTTCTTC
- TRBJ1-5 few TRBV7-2 CASSLGPYQPQHF TGTGCCAGCAGCTTGGGACCGTATCAGCCCCAGCATTTT
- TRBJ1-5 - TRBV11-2 CASSLEPFQPQHF TGTGCCAGCAGCTTAGAACCGTTCCAGCCCCAGCATTTT
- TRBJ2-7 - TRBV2 CASSEGSPYEQYF TGTGCCAGCAGTGAGGGCAGTCCCTACGAGCAGTACTTC
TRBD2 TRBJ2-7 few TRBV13 CASSLGAGAYEQYF TGTGCCAGCAGCTTAGGGGCGGGGGCCTACGAGCAGTACTTC
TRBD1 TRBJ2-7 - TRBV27 CASSFRDSGYEQYF TGTGCCAGCAGTTTCCGGGACAGTGGCTACGAGCAGTACTTC
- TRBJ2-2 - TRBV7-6 CASSLRPGPLNTGELFF TGTGCCAGCAGCTTAAGACCGGGACCTCTGAACACCGGGGAGCTGTTTTTT